A single sample gave rise to the 3 T cell receptor beta chains below, sequenced in a study of blood T cells in healthy people across ages. Using a J-beta primer mix together with a sample-barcoded 5' primer, a second PCR was run for about 6 to 11 cycles. TCRdb used MiXCR to reprocess the 5' RACE reads, holding one entry per CDR3 protein. The table includes approximately 1.5 million distinct CDR3 sequences, about 45% detected once. The specimen was blood. These receptors were obtained from a woman aged 18-35 years in good health.

The chain recombines TRBV6-6 with TRBJ1-1; D ambiguous. The V gene lost 7 bases and the J gene lost 7 bases, with 10 bases spanning the gap. This CDR3 has 11 residues. Germline CDR1 reads MNHNY; CDR2 reads SVGAGI (reference sequence). CDR3 coding DNA: TGTGCCAGCACCAAGGATGTTGAAGCTTTCTTT. Protein sequence: CASTKDVEAFF.

The V gene is TRBV29-1, the J gene TRBJ2-7, with 7 bases matching TRBD1. After removal of 6 bases from V and 6 bases from J, the junction contained 11 bases not matched to a gene. In germline, CDR1 is SQVTM, CDR2 ANQGSEA. The CDR3 is made up of 13 amino acids. CDR3 in DNA: TGCAGCGTGATCGGGACAGATACCTTCGAGCAGTACTTC. This sequence encodes CSVIGTDTFEQYF.

The DNA for the CDR3 is TGCGCCAGCAGCCATGACATCCGGGAGAAGAACACCGGGGAGCTGTTTTTT. Amino acid sequence: CASSHDIREKNTGELFF. The chain joins TRBV4-1 to TRBJ2-2, with D perhaps TRBD2 (6 bases). Germline loops: CDR1 MGHRA, CDR2 YSYEKL. This CDR3 comprises 17 residues. The V gene lost 3 bases and the J gene lost 1 base, with 15 bases spanning the gap.